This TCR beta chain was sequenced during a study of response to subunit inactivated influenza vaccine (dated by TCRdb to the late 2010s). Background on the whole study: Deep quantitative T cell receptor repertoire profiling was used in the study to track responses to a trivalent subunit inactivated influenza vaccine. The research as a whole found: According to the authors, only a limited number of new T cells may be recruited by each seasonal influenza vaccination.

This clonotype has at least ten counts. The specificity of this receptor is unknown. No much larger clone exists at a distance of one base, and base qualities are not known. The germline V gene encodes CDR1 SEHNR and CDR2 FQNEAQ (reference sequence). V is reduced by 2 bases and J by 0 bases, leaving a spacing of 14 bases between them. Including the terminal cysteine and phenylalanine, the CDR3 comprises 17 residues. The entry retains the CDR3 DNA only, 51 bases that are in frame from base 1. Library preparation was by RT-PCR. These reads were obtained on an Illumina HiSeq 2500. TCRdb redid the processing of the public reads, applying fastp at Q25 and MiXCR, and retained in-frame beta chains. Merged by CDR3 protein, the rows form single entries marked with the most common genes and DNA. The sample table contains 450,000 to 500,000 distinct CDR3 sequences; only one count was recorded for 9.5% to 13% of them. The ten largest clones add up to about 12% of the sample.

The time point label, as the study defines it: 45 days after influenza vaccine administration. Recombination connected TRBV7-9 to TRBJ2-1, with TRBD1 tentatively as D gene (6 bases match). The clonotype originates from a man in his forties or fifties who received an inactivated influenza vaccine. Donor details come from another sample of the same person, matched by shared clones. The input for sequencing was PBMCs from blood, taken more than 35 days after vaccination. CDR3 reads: CASSLWVGALSYNEQFF. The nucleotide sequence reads TGTGCCAGCAGCTTATGGGTGGGGGCTCTCTCCTACAATGAGCAGTTCTTC.